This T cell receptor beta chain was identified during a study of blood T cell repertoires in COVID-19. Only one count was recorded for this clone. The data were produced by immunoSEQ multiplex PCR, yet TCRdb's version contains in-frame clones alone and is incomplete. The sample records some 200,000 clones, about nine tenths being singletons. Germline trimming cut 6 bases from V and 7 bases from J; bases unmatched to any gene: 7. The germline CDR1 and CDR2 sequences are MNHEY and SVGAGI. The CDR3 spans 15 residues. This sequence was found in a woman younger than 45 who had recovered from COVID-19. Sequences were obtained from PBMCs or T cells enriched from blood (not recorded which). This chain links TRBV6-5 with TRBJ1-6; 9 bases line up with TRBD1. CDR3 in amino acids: CASRPPDRGNSPLHF. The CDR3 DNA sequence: TGTGCCAGCAGACCTCCGGACAGGGGAAATTCACCCCTCCACTTT.